The clone carrying this TCR beta chain was recorded many times. Antigen unknown. Germline-derived CDR1 and CDR2 are SGHNT and YYREEE (reference sequence). V gave up 4 bases and J gave up 7 bases; unmatched junction bases: 2. The CDR3 runs 11 residues. Expressed TCRB transcripts were sequenced after all isolated RNA was converted to cDNA. Some clones are missing from TCRdb's copy, which holds only in-frame ones; the method was immunoSEQ multiplex PCR. Of about 320,000 clones listed, around 15% are singletons. The data were obtained in a study of beta chain features in type 1 diabetes. Whole-study findings and limits: VDJ junctions in type 1 diabetes patients carried more deletions and fewer insertions. cDNA-based reads could over-represent cells with high TCR expression.

The TCR comes from a man aged 30-40 years in good health. The specimen sequenced was central memory CD4+ T cells from blood. The V call is TRBV5-4, the J call TRBJ2-7; 7 positions agree with TRBD1. The CDR3 DNA follows: TGTGCCAGCAGCGTACAGGGGGAGCAGTACTTC. Its translation: CASSVQGEQYF.